The TCR beta chain described here comes from a study of CD8 T cells in ankylosing spondylitis (dated by TCRdb to the late 2010s). General notes on the study: The study profiled T cell receptor beta repertoires in healthy donors and ankylosing spondylitis patients to find disease-linked TCR variants. Peripheral blood samples were taken, and synovial fluid was additionally collected from ankylosing spondylitis patients. In total, the full study cohort was made up of about 110 healthy donors and more than 20 ankylosing spondylitis patients.

CDR1 is given as SGHRS and CDR2 as YFSETQ, both from the germline V gene. The CDR3 runs 14 residues from the cysteine to the phenylalanine. CDR3 DNA is the only sequence kept; it has 42 bases, read in frame from the first base. This clonotype was picked up one time. No cognate antigen has been identified for it. At one end the junction does not follow the germline gene, possibly because of a read error. Beyond this particular receptor, the publication reports: The disease-linked clones had a CD8+ phenotype and were found at relatively low frequencies in peripheral blood. Some of the motif variants had been reported before in the synovial fluid and blood of reactive arthritis patients, a finding that suggests common disease-initiation mechanisms. Blood from ankylosing spondylitis patients appeared to be characterized by a TCR beta motif composed of about eight highly homologous amino acid variants. Significant enrichment of the disease-linked clones was reported in matched synovial fluid samples from ankylosing spondylitis patients.

Instrument on record: Illumina HiSeq 2500. Quantitative 5'-RACE with molecular barcodes was the method used to prepare the TCR beta libraries. On the study's bioinformatics: A new computational method, built on a probabilistic model of VDJ rearrangement, was used to identify disease-linked TCR variants. TCRdb's own reprocessing of the public reads used fastp at Q25 and MiXCR and kept productive beta chains. Each CDR3 protein appears once, grouped with its most common genes and DNA. TCRdb, rather than the study authors, made the V and J calls. The sample profile shows approximately 250,000 distinct CDR3 sequences; about 24% of them were found once. Over 0.55% of the sample goes to the ten largest clones.

The source material was blood, either unsorted or a sorted T cell fraction (not recorded which). This receptor was obtained from a male donor with ankylosing spondylitis or in good health (not recorded which). The rearranged segments are TRBV5-1 and TRBJ2-7; the D segment cannot be called with confidence. The CDR3 is CASSLGQVSYKQYF. The DNA reads TGCGCCAGCAGCTTGGGGCAGGTCTCCTACAAGCAGTACTTC.